The present entry profiles one T cell receptor beta chain with its context. No cognate antigen has been identified for it. Base qualities are not provided; no much larger clone lies one nucleotide away. These data belong to a study of read filtering for tumor transcriptome and immune sequencing (dated by TCRdb to about 2020). The study in broad terms: The cohort had about 17 male and 14 female patients with a mean age of around 70 years, ranging from roughly 45 to 90. By revised international staging, under 10 patients were R-ISS I, 15 to 20 were R-ISS II and about seven were R-ISS III. Whole-transcriptome libraries were prepared with the TruSeq RNA Access Library Prep Kit after DNase treatment. Per sample, about 3.5 to 11 million TCR-region mapped reads were obtained with IR-seq, compared with only roughly 85 to 1273 with RNA-seq. Using the same bone marrow samples, the study ran both targeted immune repertoire sequencing and bulk whole-transcriptome sequencing and then compared the TCR repertoires from each method. A main aim was a read-filtering strategy for immune repertoire data, specifically whether clonotypes supported by a single read should be removed.

Bone marrow was sampled from every patient at the time of active disease. Ficoll-Hypaque density gradient centrifugation was used to isolate the bone marrow mononuclear cells. Myeloma plasma cells were removed and CD138-negative cells were obtained by negative selection following labeling with CD138 magnetic microbeads on a MACS separator. Purity of the isolated cells was checked by flow cytometry on an Attune NxT using CD138 antibodies. Total RNA was extracted with TRIzol reagent and quantified with a NanoDrop spectrophotometer. Paired RNA-seq and IR-seq were performed on the CD138-negative bone marrow sample of each patient. TCR libraries were built from about 400 ng RNA with the Immunoverse kit, using molecular barcoded adaptors covering alpha/delta and beta/gamma chains. TCR library preparation used the same RNA that went into transcriptome sequencing. An Illumina HiSeq 4000 with 2 x 150 cycles was used to sequence the TCR libraries. The authors processed their data as follows. TCR reads were aligned to human V, D, J and C references and assembled into CDR3 clonotypes with MiXCR, including quality filtering and error correction. The tcR package in R was used for analysis of clonotype counts and gene usage diversity. For inspection of raw mapping reads, RNA-seq reads were mapped by STAR aligner version 2.5.3a onto GRCh37 of the human genome. IR-seq fastq files were randomly downsampled with Seqtk 1.3 to test the effect of sequencing depth on detected clonotypes. TCRdb itself trimmed the public reads at Q25 with fastp, ran MiXCR and retained productive beta chains. Rows matching on CDR3 protein sequence are summarized as one entry with the most common DNA and genes. It is TCRdb's table, rather than the study itself, that gives the V and J calls and clone size. This sample lists 57,000 or so distinct CDR3 sequences; around 21% were detected once. Jointly, the top ten make up over 12% of the sample.

The CDR3, cysteine through phenylalanine, is 14 amino acids long. Just the 42-base CDR3 DNA is kept, in frame starting at base 1. Via the germline V gene, CDR1 is SGHTA and CDR2 FQGNSA. Here V drops 7 bases and J drops 1 base, and the junction holds 4 bases not matched to any gene. Paper-wide results and their limitations: Compared with RNA-seq, IR-seq captured clonotypes at much greater depth and more reliably, and a smaller IR-seq throughput was enough to identify most of the shared clonotypes. Single-read clonotypes made up around 86% of clonotypes but only about 4% of total reads in IR-seq, compared with roughly 70% of clonotypes and 44.6% of reads in RNA-seq. The correlation between IR-seq and RNA-seq shared clonotype proportions rose when single-read clonotypes were removed. Rather than purified T cells, the sorted CD138-negative fraction was a mixed bone marrow immune population.

This TCR was recovered from a donor at least 40 years old with multiple myeloma. The sequence joins TRBV7-2 to TRBJ2-3; 8 central bases correspond to TRBD2. The sample taken for sequencing was a population of CD138-negative cells sorted from bone marrow. The cell subset or site label, read with the paper, signifies: bone marrow mononuclear cells depleted of CD138+ plasma/myeloma cells by negative magnetic selection. The encoded CDR3 is CASTPAGGTDTQYF. The sequenced DNA: TGTGCCAGCACCCCAGCGGGGGGCACAGATACGCAGTATTTT.